The 25 T cell receptor beta chains below were found in one sample sequenced in a study of T cells in localized non-small cell lung cancer. Sequencing was performed with immunoSEQ multiplex PCR; in TCRdb, only in-frame clones are kept and a portion is missing. The sample records tens of thousands of clones, 80% to 90% being singletons. The sequenced sample was peripheral blood, obtained before any cancer treatment. Receptors were obtained from a man aged 40 to 70 with stage I lung adenocarcinoma.

The CDR3 nucleotides are TGTGCCAGCAGAACGACAGGGACCTCCTACAATGAGCAGTTCTTC. Translated: CASRTTGTSYNEQFF. This rearrangement joins TRBV6-1 to TRBJ2-1; 7 nucleotides align to TRBD1. V shed 6 bases, J shed 0 bases, and the junction held 5 bases outside the gene matches. CDR1 is MNHNS, CDR2 SASEGT, per germline. This CDR3 has 15 amino acids.

The V and J genes are TRBV4-2 and TRBJ2-5; TRBD2 might be the D (6 bases). CDR3 length: 16 amino acids. Trimming took off 4 bases at V and 4 bases at J, with 19 bases between the two ends. CDR1 and CDR2 from the germline V gene are LGHNA and YNFKEQ. Here the CDR3 DNA reads TGTGCCAGCAGCCGAGACAGCGGGTCCGCGGGAGAGACCCAGTACTTC. It translates to CASSRDSGSAGETQYF.

The gene calls are TRBV2 and TRBJ2-7; TRBD1 matches 7 bases. The CDR3 runs 14 residues. Germline assignment: CDR1 SNHLY and CDR2 FYNNEI. The V gene end was trimmed by 7 bases and the J gene end by 0 bases; junction bases not matched to a gene: 6. The CDR3 sequence: CASTRQGSSYEQYF. CDR3 bases: TGTGCCAGCACCCGACAGGGATCCTCCTACGAGCAGTACTTC. The whole variable domain, remainder taken from reference TRBV2 and TRBJ2-7, is EPEVTQTPSHQVTQMGQEVILRCVPISNHLYFYWYRQILGQKVEFLVSFYNNEISEKSEIFDDQFSVERPDGSNFTLKIRSTKLEDSAMYFCASTRQGSSYEQYFGPGTRLTVT.

This clone has only a few counts. The same CDR3 can be traced to other DNA sequences in this sample. The genes are TRBV7-6 and TRBJ1-2; D uncertain. This CDR3 spans 13 amino acids. CDR1 and CDR2 (germline): SGHVS, FNYEAQ. The germline V and J ends were trimmed by 1 base and 3 bases, with 6 bases remaining between them. This CDR3 reads CASSLGQDYGYTF. The CDR3 DNA sequence: TGTGCCAGCAGCTTAGGCCAGGACTATGGCTACACCTTC.

The rearrangement uses TRBV6-1 and TRBJ1-2; tentative D call: TRBD1 (6 bases). Trimming pared 6 bases from V and 5 bases from J, leaving 13 bases between. The CDR3 is made up of 13 amino acids. Germline loops: CDR1 MNHNS, CDR2 SASEGT. This CDR3 reads CASSQLQGYGYTF. The CDR3 nucleotides read TGTGCCAGCAGCCAATTACAGGGATATGGCTACACCTTC.

In its sample, this clone was seen a few times. The chain couples TRBV7-2 to TRBJ2-7; tentatively, D is TRBD2 (5 bases). Trimming removed 5 bases from V and 0 bases from J, with 8 bases in between. Per the germline V gene, CDR1 is SGHTA and CDR2 is FQGNSA. This CDR3 region has 13 residues. CDR3: CASSVRDSYEQYF. For the CDR3, the DNA is TGTGCCAGCAGCGTCCGGGACTCCTACGAGCAGTACTTC.

V usage is TRBV6-6 and J usage is TRBJ2-1; 10 bases fit TRBD2. The CDR3 extends over 15 amino acids. V was pared by 0 bases and J by 9 bases, with 5 bases of the junction left unmatched. Per germline, CDR1 MNHNY and CDR2 SVGAGI (reference sequence). The CDR3 region has the DNA TGTGCCAGCAGTTACTCGAGCGGGGGGGCCAGTGAGCAGTTCTTC. It yields the protein CASSYSSGGASEQFF.

The V call is TRBV7-8, the J call TRBJ2-7; 11 nucleotides agree with TRBD1. Germline CDR1 is SGHVS and CDR2 is FQNEAQ. This CDR3 has 13 amino acids. V dropped 4 bases and J dropped 6; count of bases not matched to a gene: 2. The DNA of the CDR3 is TGTGCCAGCAGCTACGGGACAGGGGGCGAGCAGTACTTC. Residues: CASSYGTGGEQYF.

This rearrangement joins TRBV28 to TRBJ1-5; D is ambiguous. CDR1 MDHEN and CDR2 SYDVKM come from the germline V gene. V lost 7 bases and J lost 2, with 12 bases in between. This CDR3 is built from 14 residues. CDR3 bases: TGTGCCAGCATTCCAAGTCTGGGCAATCAGCCCCAGCATTTT. Protein product: CASIPSLGNQPQHF.

The chain recombines TRBV18 with TRBJ1-4; D uncertain. Looked up from germline, CDR1 is KGHSH and CDR2 is LQKENI. This CDR3 has 14 residues. The V gene lost 2 bases and the J gene lost 7 bases, with 11 bases spanning the gap. Written as DNA, the CDR3 is TGTGCCAGCTCACCAGGAGGGCCGGGTGAAAAACTGTTTTTT. It is translated as CASSPGGPGEKLFF. The full variable domain, completed using reference TRBV18 and TRBJ1-4, is NAGVMQNPRHLVRRRGQEARLRCSPMKGHSHVYWYRQLPEEGLKFMVYLQKENIIDESGMPKERFSAEFPKEGPSILRIQQVVRGDSAAYFCASSPGGPGEKLFFGSGTQLSVL.

The chain is built from TRBV14 and TRBJ2-7; 12 bases agree with TRBD2. The length of the CDR3 is 19 residues. The V gene's germline CDR1 is SGHDN and CDR2 FVKESK. V gave up 5 bases and J gave up 2 bases; unmatched junction bases: 16. CDR3 DNA: TGTGCCAGCAGCGCGCGGGGACTAGCGGGCGATAACCTGACCTACGAGCAGTACTTC. Its protein product is CASSARGLAGDNLTYEQYF. Full variable domain (rest looked up from reference TRBV14 and TRBJ2-7): EAGVTQFPSHSVIEKGQTVTLRCDPISGHDNLYWYRRVMGKEIKFLLHFVKESKQDESGMPNNRFLAERTGGTYSTLKVQPAELEDSGVYFCASSARGLAGDNLTYEQYFGPGTRLTVT.

This rearrangement joins TRBV7-8 to TRBJ2-7; 8 positions match TRBD2. Germline V gene sequence: CDR1 SGHVS, CDR2 FQNEAQ. The ends lost 0 bases at V and 4 bases at J; junction bases unmatched: 8. CDR3 length equals 16 residues. DNA of the CDR3: TGTGCCAGCAGCTTAGCGAGGCAAGGGACTAGTTACGAGCAGTACTTC. Translation: CASSLARQGTSYEQYF.

V usage is TRBV2 and J usage is TRBJ2-4; 7 bases are a match to TRBD1. The CDR3 is 12 residues long. Germline V gene lookup returns CDR1 SNHLY and CDR2 FYNNEI. The V gene end was trimmed by 5 bases and the J gene end by 6 bases; junction bases not matched to a gene: 1. The CDR3 sequence is CASSRDRNIQYF. The CDR3 DNA sequence: TGTGCCAGCAGTCGGGACAGAAACATTCAGTACTTC. Filled out from reference TRBV2 and TRBJ2-4, the complete variable domain reads EPEVTQTPSHQVTQMGQEVILRCVPISNHLYFYWYRQILGQKVEFLVSFYNNEISEKSEIFDDQFSVERPDGSNFTLKIRSTKLEDSAMYFCASSRDRNIQYFGAGTRLSVL.

This chain uses TRBV9 with TRBJ2-7; D may be TRBD2 (6 bases). The CDR3 consists of 15 residues. Trimming left V 0 bases short and J 0 bases short, with 10 bases between. Germline CDR1 reads SGDLS; CDR2 reads YYNGEE. The CDR3 spells CASSVAPGVSYEQYF. The CDR3 bases are TGTGCCAGCAGCGTAGCTCCGGGAGTCTCCTACGAGCAGTACTTC.

The rearrangement links TRBV5-1 to TRBJ1-1, with D perhaps TRBD1 (6 bases). Germline CDR1 SGHRS, CDR2 YFSETQ. Trimming removed 4 bases from V and 3 bases from J, with 25 bases in between. This CDR3 contains 18 residues. Here the CDR3 DNA reads TGCGCCAGCAGCCCGTGGACAGCCTATGGTATGGAGTACACTGAAGCTTTCTTT. Its translation: CASSPWTAYGMEYTEAFF. Complete variable domain (other parts from reference TRBV5-1 and TRBJ1-1): KAGVTQTPRYLIKTRGQQVTLSCSPISGHRSVSWYQQTPGQGLQFLFEYFSETQRNKGNFPGRFSGRQFSNSRSEMNVSTLELGDSALYLCASSPWTAYGMEYTEAFFGQGTRLTVV.

The V and J genes are TRBV11-2 and TRBJ2-1, with 12 bases matching TRBD2. Looked up from germline, CDR1 is SGHAT and CDR2 is FQNNGV. The trim removed 0 bases at V and 5 bases at J, leaving 11 bases unmatched. CDR3 length equals 19 residues. CDR3 loop: CASSLEPLAGGQENNEQFF. In nucleotides, the CDR3 is TGTGCCAGCAGCTTAGAGCCCCTAGCGGGGGGGCAAGAAAACAATGAGCAGTTCTTC.

The gene calls are TRBV28 and TRBJ2-3; TRBD2 is a possible D gene (6 bases). CDR3 length: 15 residues. Looked up from germline, CDR1 is MDHEN and CDR2 is SYDVKM. V shed 3 bases and J shed 3 bases, with 13 bases lying between them. CDR3: CASSFPGAPTDTQYF. CDR3 DNA: TGTGCCAGCAGTTTTCCGGGAGCCCCAACAGATACGCAGTATTTT.

The chain has TRBV9 and TRBJ2-1, with 7 positions matching TRBD1. Germline V gene sequence: CDR1 SGDLS, CDR2 YYNGEE. After removal of 0 bases from V and 4 bases from J, the junction contained 19 bases not matched to a gene. The CDR3 has 20 amino acids. The CDR3 reads CASSVAFGDGVGRGYNEQFF. CDR3 bases: TGTGCCAGCAGCGTAGCATTTGGGGACGGAGTGGGCAGGGGGTACAATGAGCAGTTCTTC.

A few counts support this clone. The V and J genes are TRBV19 and TRBJ2-1, with 7 bases identical to TRBD2. The J segment lost 2 bases and the V segment lost 7 bases, leaving 8 bases of the junction unmatched. Germline-derived CDR1 and CDR2 are LNHDA and SQIVND (reference sequence). CDR3 length: 15 residues. As DNA, the CDR3 is TGTGCCAGTACTCCGGCTAGCGGTACCTACAATGAGCAGTTCTTC. It is translated as CASTPASGTYNEQFF. The complete variable domain, with remaining parts taken from reference TRBV19 and TRBJ2-1, reads DGGITQSPKYLFRKEGQNVTLSCEQNLNHDAMYWYRQDPGQGLRLIYYSQIVNDFQKGDIAEGYSVSREKKESFPLTVTSAQKNPTAFYLCASTPASGTYNEQFFGPGTRLTVL.

This clone was recorded only once. This chain joins TRBV5-8 and TRBJ2-6, with 9 bases aligning to TRBD1. The CDR3 consists of 19 residues. Germline values: CDR1 SGHTS, CDR2 YDEGEE. V shed 0 bases, J shed 0 bases, and the junction held 7 bases outside the gene matches. The CDR3 spells CASSLVPQGASSGANVLTF. The CDR3, as DNA: TGTGCCAGCAGCTTGGTACCACAGGGGGCTAGCTCTGGGGCCAACGTCCTGACTTTC.

V usage is TRBV27 and J usage is TRBJ2-7, with a possible D match to TRBD1 (5 bases). Trimming pared 2 bases from V and 2 bases from J, leaving 22 bases between. The CDR3 runs to 18 residues. Germline CDR1 and CDR2: MNHEY and SMNVEV (reference sequence). CDR3 coding DNA: TGTGCCAGCAGTTTAGAACCGGCCCCCACAGGTGCTCCCTACGAGCAGTACTTC. This encodes CASSLEPAPTGAPYEQYF.

The chain uses TRBV27 and TRBJ1-2; D might be TRBD1 (6 bases). Germline assignment: CDR1 MNHEY and CDR2 SMNVEV (reference sequence). This CDR3 region has 14 residues. Deletions cut 7 bases from V and 4 bases from J, with 16 bases between. CDR3 in DNA: TGTGCCAGCAAGACAGGCCGCTCTATCTATGGCTACACCTTC. It is translated as CASKTGRSIYGYTF.

This chain uses TRBV18 with TRBJ2-3, with TRBD1 matching 9 bases. The germline gives CDR1 KGHSH, CDR2 LQKENI. The CDR3 covers 16 residues. V shed 4 bases and J 1 base; nucleotides not matched to a gene: 6. The CDR3 region is CASSRGGQGRTDTQYF. In DNA, the CDR3 is TGTGCCAGCTCACGAGGGGGACAGGGTCGCACAGATACGCAGTATTTT.

This clone came up a few times. The chain combines TRBV6-6 with TRBJ2-7, with 8 bases fitting TRBD1. CDR1 MNHNY and CDR2 SVGAGI come from the germline V gene (reference sequence). The ends lost 4 bases at V and 5 bases at J; junction bases unmatched: 1. The CDR3 consists of 12 residues. CDR3 in DNA: TGTGCCAGCAGTTGGACAGGGAACGAGCAGTACTTC. It translates to CASSWTGNEQYF.

This rearrangement joins TRBV4-3 to TRBJ1-2; D not resolved. CDR1 and CDR2 (germline): LGHNA, YSLEER. The CDR3 covers 13 residues. The V end was cut by 0 bases, the J end by 1 base, with 3 bases between. As DNA, the CDR3 is TGCGCCAGCAGCCAAGATCGTAACTATGGCTACACCTTC. Its translation is CASSQDRNYGYTF.